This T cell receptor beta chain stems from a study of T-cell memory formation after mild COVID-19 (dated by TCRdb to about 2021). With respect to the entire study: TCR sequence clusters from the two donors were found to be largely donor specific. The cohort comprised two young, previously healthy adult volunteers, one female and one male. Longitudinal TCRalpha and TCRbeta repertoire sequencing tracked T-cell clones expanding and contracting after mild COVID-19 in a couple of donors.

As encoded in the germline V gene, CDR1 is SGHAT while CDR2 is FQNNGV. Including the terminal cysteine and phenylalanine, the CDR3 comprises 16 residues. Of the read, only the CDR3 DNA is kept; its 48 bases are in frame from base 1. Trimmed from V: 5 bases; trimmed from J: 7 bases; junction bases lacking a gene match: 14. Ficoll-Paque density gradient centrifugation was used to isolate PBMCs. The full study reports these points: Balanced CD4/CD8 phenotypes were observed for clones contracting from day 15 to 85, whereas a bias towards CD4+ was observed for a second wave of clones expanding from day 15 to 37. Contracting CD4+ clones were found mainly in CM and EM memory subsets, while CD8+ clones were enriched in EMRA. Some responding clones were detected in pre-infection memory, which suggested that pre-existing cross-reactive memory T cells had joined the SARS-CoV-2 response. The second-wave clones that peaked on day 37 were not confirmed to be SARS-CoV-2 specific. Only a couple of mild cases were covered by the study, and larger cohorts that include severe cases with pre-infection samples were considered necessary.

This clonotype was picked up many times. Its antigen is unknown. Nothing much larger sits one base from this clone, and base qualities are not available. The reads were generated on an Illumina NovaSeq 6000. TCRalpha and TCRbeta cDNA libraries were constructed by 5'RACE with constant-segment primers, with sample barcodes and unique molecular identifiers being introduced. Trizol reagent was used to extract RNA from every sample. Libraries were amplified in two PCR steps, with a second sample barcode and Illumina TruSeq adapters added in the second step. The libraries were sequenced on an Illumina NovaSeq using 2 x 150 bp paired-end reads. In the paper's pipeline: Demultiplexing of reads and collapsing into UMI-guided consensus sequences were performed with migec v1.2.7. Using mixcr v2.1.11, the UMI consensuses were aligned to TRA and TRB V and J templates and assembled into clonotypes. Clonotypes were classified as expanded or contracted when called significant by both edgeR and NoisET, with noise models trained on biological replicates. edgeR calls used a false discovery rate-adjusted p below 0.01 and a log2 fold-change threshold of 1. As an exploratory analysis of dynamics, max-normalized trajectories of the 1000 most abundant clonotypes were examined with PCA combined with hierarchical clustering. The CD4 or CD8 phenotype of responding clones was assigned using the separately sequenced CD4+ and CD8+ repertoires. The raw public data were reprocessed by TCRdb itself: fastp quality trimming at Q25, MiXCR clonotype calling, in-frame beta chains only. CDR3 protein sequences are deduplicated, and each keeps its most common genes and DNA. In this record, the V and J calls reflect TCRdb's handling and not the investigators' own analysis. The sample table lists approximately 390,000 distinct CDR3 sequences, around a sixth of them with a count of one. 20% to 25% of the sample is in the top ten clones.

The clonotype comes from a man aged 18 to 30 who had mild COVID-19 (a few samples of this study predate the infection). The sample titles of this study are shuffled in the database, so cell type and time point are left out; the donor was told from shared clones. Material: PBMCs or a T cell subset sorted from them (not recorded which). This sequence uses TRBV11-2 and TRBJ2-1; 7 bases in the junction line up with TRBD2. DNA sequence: TGTGCCAGCAGCCGTCCCTCTAGCGGATTAAGTAATGAGCAGTTCTTC. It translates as CASSRPSSGLSNEQFF. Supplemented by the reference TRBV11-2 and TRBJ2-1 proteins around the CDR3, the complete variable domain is EAGVAQSPRYKIIEKRQSVAFWCNPISGHATLYWYQQILGQGPKLLIQFQNNGVVDDSQLPKDRFSAERLKGVDSTLKIQPAKLEDSAVYLCASSRPSSGLSNEQFFGPGTRLTVL.